The 4 T cell receptor beta chains below come from one sample, sequenced in a study of vaccination effects on CD4 cells after COVID-19. The protocol was immunoSEQ multiplex PCR, while the TCRdb copy is restricted to in-frame clones and leaves out a portion. This sample has about 70,000 clones, with over 60% found just once. Antigen specificity for these receptors is unknown. Antigen-specific CD4+ T cells expanded by the ViraFEST assay with viral peptide pools were then sequenced. Culture lasted 10 days before CD4+ T cell isolation. By PCR, the person was confirmed to have had SARS-CoV-2 infection between March and December 2020. The sequenced sample was CD4+ T cells from PBMCs cultured with HIV peptides, obtained before COVID-19 vaccination. The subset here: HIV-1 Nef peptide pool negative control/reference culture. The receptors here all came from a human donor who had a prior SARS-CoV-2 infection.

V usage is TRBV5-5 and J usage is TRBJ1-3, with D possibly TRBD1 on 5 matching bases. Germline V gives CDR1 SGHKS, CDR2 YYEKEE (reference sequence). Trimming stripped 4 bases from V and 0 bases from J, with 20 bases between. The CDR3 runs to 18 residues. The CDR3 spells CASSPTPQGRSSGNTIYF. The DNA for the CDR3 is TGTGCCAGCAGCCCCACCCCCCAGGGACGCTCCTCTGGAAACACCATATATTTT.

The J gene is TRBJ2-1, the V gene TRBV7-2; the match to TRBD2 covers 8 bases. The CDR3 loop spans 17 amino acids. The J segment lost 2 bases and the V segment lost 5 bases, leaving 11 bases of the junction unmatched. In germline, CDR1 is SGHTA, CDR2 FQGNSA. CDR3 amino acids: CASSPGAGALPYNEQFF. The CDR3 coding sequence is TGTGCCAGCAGCCCCGGAGCGGGAGCCTTACCCTACAATGAGCAGTTCTTC.

The genes are TRBV5-6 and TRBJ1-2, with 10 bases identical to TRBD1. The germline V gene encodes CDR1 SGHDT and CDR2 YYEEEE. This CDR3 has 14 residues. V lost 2 bases, J lost 8 bases, and 6 bases stayed unmatched. The CDR3 coding sequence is TGTGCCAGCAGCTTTACCGGGACAGGGGACGGCTACACCTTC. As protein: CASSFTGTGDGYTF.

This clone was seen a handful of times. The chain recombines TRBV7-3 with TRBJ1-6; D not certain. Trimming removed 5 bases from V and 9 bases from J, with 11 bases in between. Germline-derived CDR1 and CDR2 are SGHTA and FQGTGA. The CDR3 runs 13 residues. CDR3 nucleotide sequence: TGTGCCAGCAGCCTCGCCGACGCTTCACCCCTCCACTTT. Protein sequence: CASSLADASPLHF.